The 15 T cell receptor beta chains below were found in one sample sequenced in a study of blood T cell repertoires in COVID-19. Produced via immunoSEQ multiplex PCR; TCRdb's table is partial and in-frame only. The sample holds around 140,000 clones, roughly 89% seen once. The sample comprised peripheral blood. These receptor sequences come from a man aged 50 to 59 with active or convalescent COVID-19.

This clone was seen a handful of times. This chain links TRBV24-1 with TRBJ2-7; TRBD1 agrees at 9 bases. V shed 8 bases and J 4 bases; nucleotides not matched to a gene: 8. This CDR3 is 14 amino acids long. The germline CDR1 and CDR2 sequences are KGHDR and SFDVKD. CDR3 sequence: CATNLGTGLYEQYF. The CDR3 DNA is TGTGCCACCAACCTCGGGACAGGGCTTTACGAGCAGTACTTC.

The CDR3 is CASSKVRTGGRVRETQYF. The DNA of the CDR3 is TGTGCCAGCAGCAAAGTTAGGACAGGGGGAAGGGTGAGAGAGACCCAGTACTTC. The rearrangement links TRBV21-1 to TRBJ2-5; the listed D gene, TRBD1, was not tested against the DNA. TRBV21-1 is assigned pseudogene status. This CDR3 contains 18 residues.

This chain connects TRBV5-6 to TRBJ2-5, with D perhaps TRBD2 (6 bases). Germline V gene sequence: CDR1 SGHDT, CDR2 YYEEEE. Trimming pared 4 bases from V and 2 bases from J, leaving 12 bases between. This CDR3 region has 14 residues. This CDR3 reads CASSQGLKQETQYF. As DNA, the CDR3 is TGTGCCAGCAGCCAGGGACTTAAACAAGAGACCCAGTACTTC.

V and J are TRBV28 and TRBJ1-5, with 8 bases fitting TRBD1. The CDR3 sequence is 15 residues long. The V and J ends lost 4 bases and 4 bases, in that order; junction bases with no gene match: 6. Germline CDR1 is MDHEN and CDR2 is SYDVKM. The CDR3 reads CASSSSGQGNQPQHF. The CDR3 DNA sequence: TGTGCCAGCAGTTCGTCCGGACAGGGTAATCAGCCCCAGCATTTT.

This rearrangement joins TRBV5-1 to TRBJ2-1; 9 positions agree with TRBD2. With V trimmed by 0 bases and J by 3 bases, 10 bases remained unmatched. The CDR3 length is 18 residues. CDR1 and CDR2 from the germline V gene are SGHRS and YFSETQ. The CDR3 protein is CASSLAGTSRGGYNEQFF. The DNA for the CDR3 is TGCGCCAGCAGCTTGGCCGGGACTAGCAGAGGAGGCTACAATGAGCAGTTCTTC.

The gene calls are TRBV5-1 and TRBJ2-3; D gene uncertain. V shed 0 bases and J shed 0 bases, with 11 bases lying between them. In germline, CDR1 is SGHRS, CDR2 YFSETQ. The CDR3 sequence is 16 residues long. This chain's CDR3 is CASSLAPGFSTDTQYF. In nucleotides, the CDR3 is TGCGCCAGCAGCTTGGCCCCAGGCTTTAGCACAGATACGCAGTATTTT.

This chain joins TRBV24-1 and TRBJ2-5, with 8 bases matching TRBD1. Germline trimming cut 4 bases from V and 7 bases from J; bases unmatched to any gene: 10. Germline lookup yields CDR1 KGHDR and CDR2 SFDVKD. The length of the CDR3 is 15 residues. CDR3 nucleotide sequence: TGTGCCACCAGTGAAGGCAGGGGGCGAAAGGTGACCCAGTACTTC. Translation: CATSEGRGRKVTQYF.

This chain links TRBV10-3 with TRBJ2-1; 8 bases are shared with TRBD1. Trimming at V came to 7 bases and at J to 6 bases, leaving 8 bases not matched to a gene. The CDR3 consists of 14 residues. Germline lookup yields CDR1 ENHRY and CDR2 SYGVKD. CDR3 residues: CAITAGQGANEQFF. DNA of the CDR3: TGTGCCATCACCGCGGGGCAGGGGGCCAATGAGCAGTTCTTC.

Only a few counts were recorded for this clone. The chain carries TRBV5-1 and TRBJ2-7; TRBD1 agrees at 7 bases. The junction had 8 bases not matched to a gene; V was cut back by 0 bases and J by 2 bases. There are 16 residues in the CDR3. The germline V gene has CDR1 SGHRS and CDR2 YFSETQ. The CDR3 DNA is TGCGCCAGCAGCTTGGATCTAGGACAGGAAGCCTACGAGCAGTACTTC. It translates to CASSLDLGQEAYEQYF.

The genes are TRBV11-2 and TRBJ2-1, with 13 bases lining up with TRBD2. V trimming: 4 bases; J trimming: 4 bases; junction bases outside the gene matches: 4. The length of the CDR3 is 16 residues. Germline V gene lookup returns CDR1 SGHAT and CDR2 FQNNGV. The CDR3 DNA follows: TGTGCCAGCAGCTCACGGACTAGCGGGGGTTACAATGAGCAGTTCTTC. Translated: CASSSRTSGGYNEQFF.

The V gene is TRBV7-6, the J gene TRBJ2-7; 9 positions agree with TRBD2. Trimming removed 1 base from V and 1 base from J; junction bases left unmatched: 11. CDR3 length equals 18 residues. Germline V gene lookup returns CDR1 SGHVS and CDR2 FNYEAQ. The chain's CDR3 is CASSLELNLAGQSYEQYF. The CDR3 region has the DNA TGTGCCAGCAGCTTAGAGCTGAATCTAGCGGGACAATCCTACGAGCAGTACTTC.

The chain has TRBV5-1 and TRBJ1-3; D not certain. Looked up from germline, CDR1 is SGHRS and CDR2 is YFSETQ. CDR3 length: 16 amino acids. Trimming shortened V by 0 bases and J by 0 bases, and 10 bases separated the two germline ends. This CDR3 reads CASSLGSGGSGNTIYF. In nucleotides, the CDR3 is TGCGCCAGCAGCTTGGGGAGTGGAGGCTCTGGAAACACCATATATTTT.

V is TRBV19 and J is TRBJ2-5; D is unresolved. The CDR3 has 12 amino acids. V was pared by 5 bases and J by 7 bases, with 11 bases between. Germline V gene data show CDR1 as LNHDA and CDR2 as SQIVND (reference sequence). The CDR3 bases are TGTGCCAGTAGTTCACTTCCGGGGACCCAGTACTTC. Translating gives CASSSLPGTQYF.

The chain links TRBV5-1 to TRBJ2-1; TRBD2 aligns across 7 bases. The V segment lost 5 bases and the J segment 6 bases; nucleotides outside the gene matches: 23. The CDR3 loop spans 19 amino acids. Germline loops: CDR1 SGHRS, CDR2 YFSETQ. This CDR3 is CASSFLPGGLGELGNEQFF. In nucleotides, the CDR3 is TGCGCCAGCAGTTTTCTACCCGGGGGGTTAGGGGAATTGGGCAATGAGCAGTTCTTC.

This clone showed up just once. The CDR3 is CASMETGGSGNTIYF. The CDR3 bases are TGCGCCAGCATGGAGACAGGGGGCTCTGGAAACACCATATATTTT. The chain is built from TRBV5-1 and TRBJ1-3; 9 nucleotides line up with TRBD1. The CDR3 is made up of 15 amino acids. V was pared by 6 bases and J by 0 bases, with 4 bases of the junction left unmatched. Per the germline V gene, CDR1 is SGHRS and CDR2 is YFSETQ.